This TCR beta chain stems from a study of T cells after posttransplantation cyclophosphamide. This clone was recorded many times. Cyclophosphamide on days +3 and +4 followed busulfan-fludarabine conditioning and a marrow graft. Germline CDR1 SGHDT, CDR2 YYEEEE. The CDR3 loop spans 17 amino acids. V dropped 1 base and J dropped 5; count of bases not matched to a gene: 9. Profiling relied on immunoSEQ multiplex PCR, and the TCRdb table lists in-frame clones only, not all of them. The repertoire consists of about 7,500 clones, none detected only once. Sequences were derived from PBMCs, sampled after allogeneic stem cell transplant with posttransplant cyclophosphamide. The origin of this receptor is a female patient in her fifties or sixties who received an allogeneic stem cell transplant from a related donor, was CMV-positive, and had no GVHD. Some T cells may arise from the graft donor. The chain has TRBV5-6 and TRBJ1-4; TRBD1 matches at 9 bases. The CDR3 spells CASSLSVLGTGNEKLFF. The CDR3 nucleotides are TGTGCCAGCAGCTTGAGCGTGCTGGGGACAGGGAATGAAAAACTGTTTTTT.